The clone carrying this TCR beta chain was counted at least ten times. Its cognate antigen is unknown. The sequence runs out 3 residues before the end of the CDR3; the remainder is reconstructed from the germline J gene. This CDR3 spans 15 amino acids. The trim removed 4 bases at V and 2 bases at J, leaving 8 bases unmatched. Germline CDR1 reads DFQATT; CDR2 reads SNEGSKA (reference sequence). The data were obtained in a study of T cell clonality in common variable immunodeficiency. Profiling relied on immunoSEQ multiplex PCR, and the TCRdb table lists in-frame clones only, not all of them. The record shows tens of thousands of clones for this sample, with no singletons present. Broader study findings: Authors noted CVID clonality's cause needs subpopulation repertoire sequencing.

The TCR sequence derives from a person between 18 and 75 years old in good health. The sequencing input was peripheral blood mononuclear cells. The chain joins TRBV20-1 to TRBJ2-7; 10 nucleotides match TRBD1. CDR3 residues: CSAKKGTGATYEQYF. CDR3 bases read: TGCAGTGCTAAAAAGGGGACAGGGGCTACCTACGAG.